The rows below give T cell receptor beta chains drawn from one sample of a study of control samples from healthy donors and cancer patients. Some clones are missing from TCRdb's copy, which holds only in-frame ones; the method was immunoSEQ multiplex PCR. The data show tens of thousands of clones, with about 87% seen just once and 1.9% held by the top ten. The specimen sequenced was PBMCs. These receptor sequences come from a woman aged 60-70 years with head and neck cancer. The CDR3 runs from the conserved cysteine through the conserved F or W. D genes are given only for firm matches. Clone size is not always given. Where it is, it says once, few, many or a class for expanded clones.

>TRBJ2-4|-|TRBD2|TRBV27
CASSITPGLSTWVQYF
TGTGCCAGCAGTATTACCCCGGGACTATCTACCTGGGTTCAGTACTTC
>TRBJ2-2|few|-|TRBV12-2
CASRLGLRGRTGELFF
TGTGCAAGTCGCTTGGGACTCAGGGGTCGGACCGGGGAGCTGTTTTTT
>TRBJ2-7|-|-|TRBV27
CASSSGVVFDEQYF
TGTGCCAGCAGCTCAGGGGTAGTTTTCGACGAGCAGTACTTC
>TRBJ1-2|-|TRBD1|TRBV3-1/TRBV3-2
CASSQRQGVGYGYTF
TGTGCCAGCAGCCAAAGACAGGGGGTGGGCTATGGCTACACCTTC
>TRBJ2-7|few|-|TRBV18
CASSPAREDEQYF
TGTGCCAGCTCACCCGCCAGGGAAGACGAGCAGTACTTC
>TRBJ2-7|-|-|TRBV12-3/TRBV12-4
CASSGGPFGEQYF
TGTGCCAGCAGTGGAGGGCCGTTTGGAGAGCAGTACTTC
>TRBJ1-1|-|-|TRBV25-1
CASSGTENTEAFF
TGTGCCAGCAGTGGGACAGAGAACACTGAAGCTTTCTTT
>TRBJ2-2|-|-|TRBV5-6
CASTPSGRSTGELFF
TGTGCCAGCACCCCGAGTGGGCGGAGCACCGGGGAGCTGTTTTTT
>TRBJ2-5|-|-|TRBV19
CASSIDQSPLGKTQYF
TGTGCCAGTAGTATAGATCAGAGCCCACTGGGGAAGACCCAGTACTTC
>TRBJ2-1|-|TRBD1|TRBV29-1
CSVLGQGNNEQFF
TGCAGCGTATTGGGACAGGGAAACAATGAGCAGTTCTTC
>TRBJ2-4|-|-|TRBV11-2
CASSLVGSKNIQYF
TGTGCCAGCAGCTTAGTAGGAAGCAAAAACATTCAGTACTTC
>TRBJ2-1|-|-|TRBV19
CATLDLSSYNEQFF
TGTGCCACTTTGGACCTGAGCTCCTACAATGAGCAGTTCTTC
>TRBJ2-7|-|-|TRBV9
CASSVAPGAYEQYF
TGTGCCAGCAGCGTAGCCCCGGGGGCGTACGAGCAGTACTTC
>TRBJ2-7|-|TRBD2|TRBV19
CASSISGSISHEQYF
TGTGCCAGTAGTATCAGCGGGAGCATCTCCCACGAGCAGTACTTC
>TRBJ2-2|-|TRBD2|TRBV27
CASSLSGSYAGELFF
TGTGCCAGCAGCCTTAGCGGGAGTTACGCCGGGGAGCTGTTTTTT
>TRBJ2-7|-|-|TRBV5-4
CASSSIQVSGSYEQYF
TGTGCCAGCAGCTCAATACAGGTCTCGGGTTCCTACGAGCAGTACTTC
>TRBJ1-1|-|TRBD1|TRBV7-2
CASSWGQGGNTEAFF
TGTGCCAGCAGCTGGGGACAGGGGGGGAACACTGAAGCTTTCTTT
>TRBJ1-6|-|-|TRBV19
CASSDGSLEGSPLHF
TGTGCCAGTTCGGATGGGAGTTTGGAGGGTTCACCCCTCCACTTT
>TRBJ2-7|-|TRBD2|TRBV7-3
CASSFSGGGRDEQYF
TGTGCCAGCAGCTTTTCGGGGGGGGGACGCGACGAGCAGTACTTC
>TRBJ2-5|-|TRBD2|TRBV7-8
CASSLGGTLQETQYF
TGTGCCAGCAGCTTGGGGGGGACCCTTCAAGAGACCCAGTACTTC
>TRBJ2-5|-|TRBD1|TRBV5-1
CASSLEGAGETQYF
TGCGCCAGCAGCTTGGAGGGGGCGGGAGAGACCCAGTACTTC
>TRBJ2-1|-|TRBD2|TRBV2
CASTRLAGTSYNEQFF
TGTGCCAGCACCCGACTAGCGGGAACCTCCTACAATGAGCAGTTCTTC
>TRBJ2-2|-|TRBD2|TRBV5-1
CASKLLAGGSGTGELFF
TGCGCCAGCAAACTTCTTGCGGGAGGGAGTGGCACCGGGGAGCTGTTTTTT
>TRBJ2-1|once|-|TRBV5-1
CASSLVRESYNEQFF
TGCGCCAGCAGCTTGGTTCGTGAATCCTACAATGAGCAGTTCTTC
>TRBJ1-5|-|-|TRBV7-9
CASSFGLSNQPQHF
TGTGCCAGCAGCTTCGGACTGAGCAATCAGCCCCAGCATTTT
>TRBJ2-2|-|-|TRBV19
CASSMRRNTNTGELFF
TGTGCCAGTAGTATGAGGAGAAATACGAACACCGGGGAGCTGTTTTTT
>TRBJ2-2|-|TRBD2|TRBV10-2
CASSESGGFGNTGELFF
TGCGCCAGCAGTGAGTCGGGAGGGTTCGGGAACACCGGGGAGCTGTTTTTT
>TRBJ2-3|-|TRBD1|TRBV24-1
CATSDPRQGSTDTQYF
TGTGCCACCAGTGATCCCCGACAGGGGAGCACAGATACGCAGTATTTT
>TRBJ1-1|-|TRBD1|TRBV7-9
CASSLYRGEGTEAFF
TGTGCCAGCAGCTTATACAGGGGAGAGGGCACTGAAGCTTTCTTT
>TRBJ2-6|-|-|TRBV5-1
CASTSTRASGANVLTF
TGCGCCAGCACGTCCACCCGGGCCTCTGGGGCCAACGTCCTGACTTTC
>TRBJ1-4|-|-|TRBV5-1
CASSRTWNEKLFF
TGCGCCAGCAGCAGGACATGGAATGAAAAACTGTTTTTT